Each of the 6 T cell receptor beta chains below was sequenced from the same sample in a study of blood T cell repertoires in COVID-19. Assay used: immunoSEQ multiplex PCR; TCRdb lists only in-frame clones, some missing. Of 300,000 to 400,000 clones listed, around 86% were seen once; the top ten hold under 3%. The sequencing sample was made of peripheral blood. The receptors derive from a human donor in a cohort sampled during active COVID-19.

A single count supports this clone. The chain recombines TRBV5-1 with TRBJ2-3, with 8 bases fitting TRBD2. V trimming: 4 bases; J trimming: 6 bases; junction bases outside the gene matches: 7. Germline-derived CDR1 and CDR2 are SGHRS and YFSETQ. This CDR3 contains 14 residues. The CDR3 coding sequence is TGCGCCAGCAGCATAGGACTAGCTGCGGATACGCAGTATTTT. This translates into CASSIGLAADTQYF. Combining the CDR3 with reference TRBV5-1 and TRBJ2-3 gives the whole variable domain KAGVTQTPRYLIKTRGQQVTLSCSPISGHRSVSWYQQTPGQGLQFLFEYFSETQRNKGNFPGRFSGRQFSNSRSEMNVSTLELGDSALYLCASSIGLAADTQYFGPGTRLTVL.

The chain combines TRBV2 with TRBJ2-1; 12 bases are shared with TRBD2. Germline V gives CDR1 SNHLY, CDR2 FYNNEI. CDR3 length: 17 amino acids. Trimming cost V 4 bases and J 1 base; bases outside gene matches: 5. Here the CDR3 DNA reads TGTGCCAGCAGTGGACTAGCGGGAGTCATATCCTACAATGAGCAGTTCTTC. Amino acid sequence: CASSGLAGVISYNEQFF.

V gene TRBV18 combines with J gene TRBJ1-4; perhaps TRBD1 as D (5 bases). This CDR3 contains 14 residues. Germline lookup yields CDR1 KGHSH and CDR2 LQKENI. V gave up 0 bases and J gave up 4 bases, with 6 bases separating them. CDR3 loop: CASSPPDNNEKLFF. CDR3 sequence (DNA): TGTGCCAGCTCACCACCGGACAATAATGAAAAACTGTTTTTT.

CDR3 residues: CASRLGGEQFF. CDR3 DNA: TGTGCCAGCCGATTAGGAGGTGAGCAGTTCTTC. This chain connects TRBV25-1 to TRBJ2-1; tentative D call: TRBD2 (5 bases). Germline V lookup: CDR1 MGHDK, CDR2 SYGVNS. Trimming cost V 8 bases and J 9 bases, with 11 bases left between them. CDR3 length equals 11 residues.

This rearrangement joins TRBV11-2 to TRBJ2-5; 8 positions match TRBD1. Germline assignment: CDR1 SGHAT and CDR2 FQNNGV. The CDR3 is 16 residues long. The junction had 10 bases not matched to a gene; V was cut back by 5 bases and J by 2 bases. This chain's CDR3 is CASSPIDRGGQETQYF. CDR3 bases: TGTGCCAGCAGCCCAATTGACAGGGGTGGGCAAGAGACCCAGTACTTC.

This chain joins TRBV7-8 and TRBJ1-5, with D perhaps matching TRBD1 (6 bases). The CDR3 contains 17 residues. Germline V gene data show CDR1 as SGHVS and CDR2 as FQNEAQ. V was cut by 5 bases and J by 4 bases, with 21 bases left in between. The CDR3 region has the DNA TGTGCCAGCAGCCGCTTAGGTTGGACAGCGGGGAATCAGCCCCAGCATTTT. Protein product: CASSRLGWTAGNQPQHF.